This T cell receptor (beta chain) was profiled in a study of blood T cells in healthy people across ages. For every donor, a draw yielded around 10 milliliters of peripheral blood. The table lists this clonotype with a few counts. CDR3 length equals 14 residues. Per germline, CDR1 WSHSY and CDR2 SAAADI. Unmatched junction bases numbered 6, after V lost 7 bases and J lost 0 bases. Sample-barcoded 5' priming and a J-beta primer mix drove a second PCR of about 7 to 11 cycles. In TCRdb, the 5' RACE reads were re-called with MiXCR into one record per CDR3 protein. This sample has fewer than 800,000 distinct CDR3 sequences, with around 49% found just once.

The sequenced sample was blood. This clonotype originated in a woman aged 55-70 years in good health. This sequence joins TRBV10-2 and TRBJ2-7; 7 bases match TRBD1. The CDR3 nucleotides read TGCGCCAGCACATGGGACAGCATCTCCTACGAGCAGTACTTC. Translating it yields CASTWDSISYEQYF.